What follows are 24 T cell receptor beta chains derived from one specimen sequenced in a study of blood T cell repertoires in COVID-19. Only in-frame clones appear in the TCRdb table, and some are missing; sequencing was by immunoSEQ multiplex PCR. The repertoire has over 110,000 clones, more than 70% of them found once; the top ten carry 25% to 30%. The sequencing input was peripheral blood. These receptors were collected from a human donor in a cohort sampled during active COVID-19.

The chain recombines TRBV5-1 with TRBJ2-3; the match to TRBD2 covers 9 bases. Germline loops: CDR1 SGHRS, CDR2 YFSETQ. V trimming: 4 bases; J trimming: 5 bases; junction bases outside the gene matches: 11. The CDR3 totals 16 residues. CDR3 DNA sequence: TGCGCCAGCAGCCTGTTCGGCGGGGGGGCCGGAGATACGCAGTATTTT. Its translation: CASSLFGGGAGDTQYF.

The chain links TRBV7-2 to TRBJ2-7, with D tentatively TRBD2 (6 bases). The V and J ends lost 2 bases and 5 bases respectively, with 13 bases between them. Germline V gives CDR1 SGHTA, CDR2 FQGNSA. The CDR3 is 14 residues long. CDR3 in amino acids: CASSLSRGRNEQYF. CDR3 bases: TGTGCCAGCAGCTTAAGCCGAGGGAGGAACGAGCAGTACTTC.

The CDR3 bases are TGTGCCAGCAGTTCTCTATTCCCCTCGGGAGGGCCCCTCCACTTT. Translating gives CASSSLFPSGGPLHF. The chain is built from TRBV28 and TRBJ1-6; no definite D call. CDR1 is MDHEN and CDR2 is SYDVKM in the germline V gene. The CDR3 spans 15 residues. The V end lost 4 bases, the J end lost 13 bases, and 20 bases lay between the germline ends. Drawing the rest from reference TRBV28 and TRBJ1-6, the complete variable domain is DVKVTQSSRYLVKRTGEKVFLECVQDMDHENMFWYRQDPGLGLRLIYFSYDVKMKEKGDIPEGYSVSREKKERFSLILESASTNQTSMYLCASSSLFPSGGPLHFGNGTRLTVT.

The V and J genes are TRBV5-1 and TRBJ1-2; possible D gene TRBD1, 5 bases. Looked up from germline, CDR1 is SGHRS and CDR2 is YFSETQ. The CDR3 has 13 amino acids. The ends were cut back, 0 bases at V and 8 bases at J, with 11 bases in the middle. The DNA for the CDR3 is TGCGCCAGCAGCTTGGGGGCAGGGTCAGGCTACACCTTC. It translates to CASSLGAGSGYTF.

The gene calls are TRBV13 and TRBJ2-1, with D possibly TRBD2 on 6 matching bases. Trimming took off 5 bases at V and 4 bases at J, with 9 bases between the two ends. The CDR3 consists of 13 residues. Germline CDR1 and CDR2: PRHDT and FYEKMQ (reference sequence). The CDR3 nucleotides are TGTGCCAGCAGCCTCCGGGGGTACAATGAGCAGTTCTTC. Its translation is CASSLRGYNEQFF.

The chain is built from TRBV5-1 and TRBJ2-2; 8 positions agree with TRBD2. The trim removed 1 base at V and 5 bases at J, leaving 7 bases unmatched. From germline, CDR1 is SGHRS and CDR2 YFSETQ. The CDR3 loop spans 16 amino acids. The CDR3 nucleotides read TGCGCCAGCAGCTTGCTCTTGTCGGGAGGGACCGGGGAGCTGTTTTTT. This gives the protein CASSLLLSGGTGELFF.

In this sample, this clone turned up once. In nucleotides, the CDR3 is TGTGCCAGCAGCTCAGGGGTCGAGCAGTACTTC. Its translation: CASSSGVEQYF. This rearrangement joins TRBV27 to TRBJ2-7, with TRBD1 as a possible D gene (6 bases). The CDR3 has 11 residues. From germline, CDR1 is MNHEY and CDR2 SMNVEV (reference sequence). Deletions cut 6 bases from V and 6 bases from J, with 9 bases between.

The rearrangement uses TRBV12-5 and TRBJ2-3; TRBD1 aligns across 8 bases. The V gene's germline CDR1 is LGHNT and CDR2 FRNRAP. The CDR3 sequence is 16 residues long. V lost 1 base, J lost 2 bases, and 5 bases stayed unmatched. The CDR3 DNA sequence: TGTGCTAGTGGTTTGGACAGGGGGTACTACACAGATACGCAGTATTTT. It translates to CASGLDRGYYTDTQYF. Filled out from reference TRBV12-5 and TRBJ2-3, the complete variable domain reads DARVTQTPRHKVTEMGQEVTMRCQPILGHNTVFWYRQTMMQGLELLAYFRNRAPLDDSGMPKDRFSAEMPDATLATLKIQPSEPRDSAVYFCASGLDRGYYTDTQYFGPGTRLTVL.

This chain connects TRBV10-3 to TRBJ1-6; 12 bases agree with TRBD1. V dropped 3 bases and J dropped 10; count of bases not matched to a gene: 4. Germline V gene sequence: CDR1 ENHRY, CDR2 SYGVKD. The CDR3 loop spans 15 amino acids. The CDR3 region has the DNA TGTGCCATCAGTGAAATCGGGACAGGGGGCTCACCCCTCCACTTT. It is translated as CAISEIGTGGSPLHF.

A few counts support this clone. The chain joins TRBV5-1 to TRBJ1-4; 9 bases are a match to TRBD1. This CDR3 comprises 14 residues. V dropped 4 bases and J dropped 6; count of bases not matched to a gene: 4. From germline, CDR1 is SGHRS and CDR2 YFSETQ. CDR3 region: CASSRGQGDEKLFF. CDR3 bases: TGCGCCAGCAGCCGGGGACAGGGTGATGAAAAACTGTTTTTT. The full variable domain, with the rest looked up from reference TRBV5-1 and TRBJ1-4, is KAGVTQTPRYLIKTRGQQVTLSCSPISGHRSVSWYQQTPGQGLQFLFEYFSETQRNKGNFPGRFSGRQFSNSRSEMNVSTLELGDSALYLCASSRGQGDEKLFFGSGTQLSVL.

This chain joins TRBV18 and TRBJ2-1; TRBD2 is a possible D gene (6 bases). CDR3 size: 12 residues. Germline V gives CDR1 KGHSH, CDR2 LQKENI. The V end lost 6 bases, the J end lost 5 bases, and 8 bases lay between the germline ends. The CDR3 region has the DNA TGTGCCAGCTCGGCGGGAAACAATGAGCAGTTCTTC. Translated: CASSAGNNEQFF.

The chain couples TRBV18 to TRBJ1-4, with 9 bases fitting TRBD1. Trimming at V came to 4 bases and at J to 5 bases, leaving 2 bases not matched to a gene. From germline, CDR1 is KGHSH and CDR2 LQKENI. The CDR3 runs 14 residues. In nucleotides, the CDR3 is TGTGCCAGCTCACAAGGACAGGGGAATGAAAAACTGTTTTTT. Its translation: CASSQGQGNEKLFF.

This clone was detected once. The gene calls are TRBV4-2 and TRBJ2-3; weak D call: TRBD1 (7 bases). Germline V gene sequence: CDR1 LGHNA, CDR2 YNFKEQ. The V end lost 0 bases, the J end lost 9 bases, and 19 bases lay between the germline ends. This CDR3 is built from 16 residues. CDR3 sequence (DNA): TGTGCCAGCAGCCAAGACGCAGACAGGGACTTATTAACGCAGTATTTT. It is translated as CASSQDADRDLLTQYF.

The genes are TRBV7-6 and TRBJ2-7; the match to TRBD1 covers 9 bases. V shed 5 bases and J 1 base; nucleotides not matched to a gene: 6. The CDR3 runs 15 residues. The V gene's germline CDR1 is SGHVS and CDR2 FNYEAQ. CDR3 nucleotide sequence: TGTGCCAGCAGCCCGGGACAGGGAAAGTCCTACGAGCAGTACTTC. Translation: CASSPGQGKSYEQYF.

The CDR3, as DNA: TGTGCCATCTGGTCAGGGGGCACAGATACGCAGTATTTT. Its protein is CAIWSGGTDTQYF. The chain carries TRBV10-3 and TRBJ2-3; maybe TRBD1 (6 bases). Per the germline V gene, CDR1 is ENHRY and CDR2 is SYGVKD. The CDR3 is made up of 13 amino acids. V was clipped by 8 bases and J by 1 base, with 10 bases between them.

This chain links TRBV19 with TRBJ1-3; D ambiguous. The CDR3 runs 10 residues. The germline V gene encodes CDR1 LNHDA and CDR2 SQIVND (reference sequence). The ends were cut back, 9 bases at V and 4 bases at J, with 4 bases in the middle. The CDR3 DNA reads TGTGCCAGCAAAGGAAACACCATATATTTT. Translating it yields CASKGNTIYF.

The J gene is TRBJ2-3, the V gene TRBV6-6; D is perhaps TRBD2 (7 bases). V was clipped by 5 bases and J by 1 base, with 19 bases between them. The CDR3 has 17 amino acids. Germline V gives CDR1 MNHNY, CDR2 SVGAGI (reference sequence). This CDR3 reads CASSRLVRGLRTDTQYF. CDR3 sequence (DNA): TGTGCCAGCAGTCGCTTAGTGCGGGGGCTGCGCACAGATACGCAGTATTTT.

The rearrangement links TRBV7-2 to TRBJ2-7, with D possibly being TRBD1 (6 bases). The V gene's germline CDR1 is SGHTA and CDR2 FQGNSA. Deletions cut 3 bases from V and 2 bases from J, with 11 bases between. The CDR3 extends over 14 amino acids. The CDR3, as DNA: TGTGCCAGCAGCTTCGGGACAATTACCTACGAGCAGTACTTC. It is translated as CASSFGTITYEQYF.

This chain connects TRBV7-2 to TRBJ2-7; 9 nucleotides line up with TRBD2. The CDR3 totals 15 residues. J lost 0 bases, V lost 5 bases, and 5 bases had no gene match. Germline CDR1 and CDR2: SGHTA and FQGNSA. The CDR3 region has the DNA TGTGCCAGCAGCGATAGCGGGGGTCGCTCCTACGAGCAGTACTTC. Translated, it gives CASSDSGGRSYEQYF. The full variable domain, completed using reference TRBV7-2 and TRBJ2-7, is GAGVSQSPSNKVTEKGKDVELRCDPISGHTALYWYRQSLGQGLEFLIYFQGNSAPDKSGLPSDRFSAERTGGSVSTLTIQRTQQEDSAVYLCASSDSGGRSYEQYFGPGTRLTVT.

V is TRBV3-1 (or the pseudogene TRBV3-2) and J is TRBJ2-1, with a tentative D call TRBD2 (7 bases). The CDR3 runs 17 residues. The V and J ends lost 0 bases and 0 bases respectively, with 12 bases between them. Germline assignment: CDR1 LGHDT and CDR2 YNNKEL (reference sequence). The CDR3 sequence: CASSQEPGGSSYNEQFF. CDR3 bases: TGTGCCAGCAGCCAAGAGCCGGGGGGCAGCTCCTACAATGAGCAGTTCTTC.

The CDR3 DNA reads as TGCGCCAGCAGCCAAGATTTCCAGAGGGGGCAAGAGACCCAGTACTTC. Protein: CASSQDFQRGQETQYF. The gene calls are TRBV4-3 and TRBJ2-5; D is perhaps TRBD1 (6 bases). The V gene lost 0 bases and the J gene lost 2 bases, with 13 bases spanning the gap. The CDR3 runs to 16 residues. Germline lookup yields CDR1 LGHNA and CDR2 YSLEER.

J is TRBJ2-7 and V is TRBV4-3; the match to TRBD1 covers 8 bases. J was trimmed by 6 bases and V by 0 bases; bases with no gene match: 4. This CDR3 contains 14 residues. Germline-derived CDR1 and CDR2 are LGHNA and YSLEER. Here the CDR3 reads CASSQEQGAGEQYF. CDR3 coding DNA: TGCGCCAGCAGCCAAGAGCAGGGGGCCGGCGAGCAGTACTTC.

The chain uses TRBV30 and TRBJ2-7; 9 bases line up with TRBD1. Germline CDR1 and CDR2: GTSNPN and SVGIG (reference sequence). This CDR3 comprises 14 residues. With V trimmed by 4 bases and J by 0 bases, 4 bases remained unmatched. CDR3 bases: TGTGCCTGGACTCGACAGGGGGGCTCCTACGAGCAGTACTTC. It translates to CAWTRQGGSYEQYF.

The chain uses TRBV6-5 and TRBJ1-1; D is unresolved. V was pared by 5 bases and J by 3 bases, with 10 bases between. Germline loops: CDR1 MNHEY, CDR2 SVGAGI. The CDR3 spans 13 residues. CDR3 nucleotides: TGTGCCAGCAGTCGACTAGCGGACACTGAAGCTTTCTTT. Amino acids: CASSRLADTEAFF.